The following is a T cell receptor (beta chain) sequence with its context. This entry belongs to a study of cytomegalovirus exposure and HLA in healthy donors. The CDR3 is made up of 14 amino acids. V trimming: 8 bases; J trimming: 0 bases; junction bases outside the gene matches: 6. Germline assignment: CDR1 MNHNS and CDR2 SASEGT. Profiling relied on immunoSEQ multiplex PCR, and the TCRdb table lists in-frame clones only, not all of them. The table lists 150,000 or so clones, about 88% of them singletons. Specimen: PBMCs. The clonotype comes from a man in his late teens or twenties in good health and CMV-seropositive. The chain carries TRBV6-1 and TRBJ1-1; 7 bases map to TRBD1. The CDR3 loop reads CASRPGQMNTEAFF. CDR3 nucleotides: TGTGCCAGCCGGCCGGGACAGATGAACACTGAAGCTTTCTTT.